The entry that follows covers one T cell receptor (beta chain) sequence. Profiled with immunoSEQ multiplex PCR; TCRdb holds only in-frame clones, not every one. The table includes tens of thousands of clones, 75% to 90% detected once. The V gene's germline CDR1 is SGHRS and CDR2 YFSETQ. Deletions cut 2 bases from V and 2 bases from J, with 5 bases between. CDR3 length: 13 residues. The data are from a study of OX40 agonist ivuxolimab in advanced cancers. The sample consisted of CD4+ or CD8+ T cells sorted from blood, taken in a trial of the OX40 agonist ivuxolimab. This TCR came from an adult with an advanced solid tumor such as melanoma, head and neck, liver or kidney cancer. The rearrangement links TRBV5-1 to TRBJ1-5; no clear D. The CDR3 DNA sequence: TGCGCCAGCAGCTTCGGTCGCAATCAGCCCCAGCATTTT. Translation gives CASSFGRNQPQHF.